This paragraph covers one TCR beta chain sequence. V gave up 2 bases and J gave up 3 bases; unmatched junction bases: 10. Per germline, CDR1 MNHNS and CDR2 SASEGT. The CDR3 runs 18 residues. Method: immunoSEQ multiplex PCR; TCRdb's copy keeps in-frame clones and lacks some. The sample contains 150,000 to 200,000 clones, under 90% of which appear only once. This sample is part of a study of blood T cell repertoires in COVID-19. Sequenced sample: peripheral blood. This receptor was taken from an elderly woman with active or convalescent COVID-19. The chain is built from TRBV6-1 and TRBJ2-2; TRBD2 matches at 9 bases. This chain's CDR3 is CASSEFRAIAGDTGELFF. For the CDR3, the DNA is TGTGCCAGCAGTGAATTTCGGGCCATAGCGGGAGACACCGGGGAGCTGTTTTTT.